This entry lists 18 T cell receptor beta chains sequenced from one sample in a study of cytomegalovirus exposure and HLA in healthy donors. With 60 Vbeta and 13 Jbeta primers, the PCR was carried out. The method was immunoSEQ multiplex PCR; TCRdb's version includes in-frame clones alone and lacks a portion of them. Its table lists 100,000 to 150,000 clones. The source material was PBMCs. These receptors were collected from a man aged 25-45 years in good health and CMV-seronegative.

V usage is TRBV5-6 and J usage is TRBJ2-6, with D perhaps TRBD1 (5 bases). V lost 7 bases, J lost 0 bases, and 14 bases lay in between. The CDR3 runs to 16 residues. CDR1 and CDR2 from the germline V gene are SGHDT and YYEEEE. The CDR3 DNA sequence: TGTGCCAGCGGCAGTACAGGCCGCTCTGGGGCCAACGTCCTGACTTTC. Protein: CASGSTGRSGANVLTF.

CDR3 region: CASSRLANEQFF. Here the CDR3 DNA reads TGTGCCAGCAGTCGACTAGCCAATGAGCAGTTCTTC. The chain uses TRBV2 and TRBJ2-1; 7 nucleotides agree with TRBD2. The CDR3 runs 12 residues. The germline V gene has CDR1 SNHLY and CDR2 FYNNEI. Trimming cost V 5 bases and J 6 bases; bases outside gene matches: 1.

The chain employs TRBV7-2 and TRBJ1-1; no reliable D call. The CDR3 has 14 residues. V shed 3 bases and J shed 2 bases, with 10 bases lying between them. Germline assignment: CDR1 SGHTA and CDR2 FQGNSA. CDR3 residues: CASSLVHTNTEAFF. In DNA, the CDR3 is TGTGCCAGCAGCTTGGTACACACCAACACTGAAGCTTTCTTT.

The chain is built from TRBV5-1 and TRBJ2-3; 14 nucleotides line up with TRBD2. The CDR3 loop spans 18 amino acids. Germline values: CDR1 SGHRS, CDR2 YFSETQ. J lost 4 bases, V lost 4 bases, and 11 bases had no gene match. CDR3 sequence reads: CASSRTGTSGSGSDTQYF. The DNA for the CDR3 is TGCGCCAGCAGCCGGACTGGGACTAGCGGGAGTGGGTCAGATACGCAGTATTTT.

DNA for the CDR3: TGTGCCAGCAGCGGCCGACAGATTTATAATTCACCCCTCCACTTT. Protein: CASSGRQIYNSPLHF. V is TRBV5-6 and J is TRBJ1-6; maybe TRBD1 (5 bases). The CDR3 runs 15 residues. V was cut by 4 bases and J by 4 bases, with 12 bases left in between. Germline V gives CDR1 SGHDT, CDR2 YYEEEE.

CDR3: CASSLYTGPVPYEQYF. CDR3 DNA: TGTGCCAGCAGCTTGTACACAGGGCCTGTCCCCTACGAGCAGTACTTC. This sequence joins TRBV7-6 and TRBJ2-7; TRBD1 is a possible D gene (6 bases). The V gene lost 3 bases and the J gene lost 2 bases, with 17 bases spanning the gap. Per the germline V gene, CDR1 is SGHVS and CDR2 is FNYEAQ. The CDR3 consists of 16 residues.

The chain has TRBV9 and TRBJ2-7; 8 nucleotides agree with TRBD1. From germline, CDR1 is SGDLS and CDR2 YYNGEE. There are 15 residues in the CDR3. V dropped 2 bases and J dropped 0; count of bases not matched to a gene: 4. CDR3 sequence (DNA): TGTGCCAGCAGCGTGGGGCAGGGGGCCTCCTACGAGCAGTACTTC. This sequence encodes CASSVGQGASYEQYF. Together with reference TRBV9 and TRBJ2-7, the CDR3 gives the full variable domain: DSGVTQTPKHLITATGQRVTLRCSPRSGDLSVYWYQQSLDQGLQFLIQYYNGEERAKGNILERFSAQQFPDLHSELNLSSLELGDSALYFCASSVGQGASYEQYFGPGTRLTVT.

The chain employs TRBV5-4 and TRBJ1-5; tentatively, D is TRBD1 (5 bases). Germline V gene sequence: CDR1 SGHNT, CDR2 YYREEE (reference sequence). Deletions cut 4 bases from V and 7 bases from J, with 12 bases between. The CDR3 runs 13 residues. CDR3 region: CASSARGLQPQHF. CDR3 nucleotide sequence: TGTGCCAGCAGCGCCCGGGGGTTGCAGCCCCAGCATTTT.

The V gene is TRBV19, the J gene TRBJ2-1; TRBD2 matches 12 bases. Trimming at V came to 2 bases and at J to 6 bases, leaving 5 bases not matched to a gene. The CDR3 covers 16 residues. The V gene's germline CDR1 is LNHDA and CDR2 SQIVND (reference sequence). CDR3 sequence (DNA): TGTGCCAGTAGTATAAGGTGGGGACTAGCGGGCAATGAGCAGTTCTTC. The encoded protein is CASSIRWGLAGNEQFF.

The CDR3 region has the DNA TGTGCCACCAGCAGAGTCGGGGGGGAAAAACTGTTTTTT. It is translated as CATSRVGGEKLFF. This chain links TRBV15 with TRBJ1-4, with a tentative D call TRBD1 (5 bases). The ends were cut back, 1 base at V and 8 bases at J, with 8 bases in the middle. The germline V gene encodes CDR1 LNHNV and CDR2 YYDKDF (reference sequence). This CDR3 has 13 amino acids.

The chain uses TRBV9 and TRBJ2-1; tentative D call: TRBD2 (5 bases). Trimming took 5 bases from V and 0 from J, leaving 6 bases between them. CDR3 size: 13 residues. The germline V gene has CDR1 SGDLS and CDR2 YYNGEE. CDR3 in amino acids: CASSGSSYNEQFF. CDR3 sequence (DNA): TGTGCCAGCAGTGGGAGCTCCTACAATGAGCAGTTCTTC.

The gene calls are TRBV30 and TRBJ2-1; 10 bases agree with TRBD2. The CDR3 contains 16 residues. V dropped 0 bases and J dropped 5; count of bases not matched to a gene: 7. Germline lookup yields CDR1 GTSNPN and CDR2 SVGIG (reference sequence). The DNA for the CDR3 is TGTGCCTGGAGTGTACTGGAGCGGGAGGGCCACAATGAGCAGTTCTTC. This gives the protein CAWSVLEREGHNEQFF.

The rearrangement uses TRBV7-8 and TRBJ2-2, with TRBD1 identical over 7 bases. The CDR3 length is 16 residues. CDR1 SGHVS and CDR2 FQNEAQ come from the germline V gene. Unmatched junction bases numbered 10, after V lost 5 bases and J lost 4 bases. The CDR3 DNA follows: TGTGCCAGCAGCCGTAGACTGGGACAGACCACCGGGGAGCTGTTTTTT. Translation: CASSRRLGQTTGELFF.

The chain employs TRBV7-9 and TRBJ1-6; D unclear. CDR1 and CDR2 (germline): SEHNR, FQNEAQ (reference sequence). V shed 2 bases and J shed 10 bases, with 12 bases lying between them. The CDR3 spans 14 residues. CDR3 protein: CASSLLRGESPLHF. As DNA, the CDR3 is TGTGCCAGCAGCTTACTACGGGGAGAGTCACCCCTCCACTTT.

This chain links TRBV7-9 with TRBJ2-7; 10 bases are shared with TRBD1. Germline V CDR1 and CDR2: SEHNR, FQNEAQ (reference sequence). The CDR3 contains 14 residues. V dropped 5 bases and J dropped 7; count of bases not matched to a gene: 8. The CDR3 coding sequence is TGTGCCAGCAGCCTCGGGACAGGGGCTCGAGAGCAGTACTTC. This translates into CASSLGTGAREQYF. Full variable domain (missing parts from reference TRBV7-9 and TRBJ2-7): DTGVSQNPRHKITKRGQNVTFRCDPISEHNRLYWYRQTLGQGPEFLTYFQNEAQLEKSRLLSDRFSAERPKGSFSTLEIQRTEQGDSAMYLCASSLGTGAREQYFGPGTRLTVT.

The chain is built from TRBV29-1 and TRBJ2-1; 11 nucleotides align to TRBD2. V trimming: 6 bases; J trimming: 10 bases; junction bases outside the gene matches: 2. This CDR3 has 11 residues. CDR1 and CDR2 (germline): SQVTM, ANQGSEA. Written as DNA, the CDR3 is TGCAGCGTCGTAGCGGGAGGGGAGCAGTTCTTC. It translates to CSVVAGGEQFF.

The chain employs TRBV9 and TRBJ2-7; 7 positions match TRBD1. Per the germline V gene, CDR1 is SGDLS and CDR2 is YYNGEE. The CDR3 spans 15 residues. Trimming cost V 4 bases and J 6 bases; bases outside gene matches: 13. The CDR3 loop reads CASSLTGTAQSEQYF. In DNA form, the CDR3 reads TGTGCCAGCAGCCTCACCGGGACAGCCCAAAGCGAGCAGTACTTC.

The chain joins TRBV6-5 to TRBJ2-7, with TRBD2 identical over 10 bases. J lost 5 bases, V lost 0 bases, and 7 bases had no gene match. Germline CDR1 is MNHEY and CDR2 is SVGAGI. The CDR3 extends over 16 amino acids. Written as DNA, the CDR3 is TGTGCCAGCAGTTACTCGGGAGCTAGCGGGAGCCACGAGCAGTACTTC. Amino acids: CASSYSGASGSHEQYF.